These 14 T cell receptor beta chains originate from one sample sequenced in a study of blood T cell repertoires in COVID-19 (TCRdb year 2020). Libraries were built with the immunoSEQ multiplex PCR assay. TCRdb re-hosts the immuneACCESS table, in-frame sequences only. Its copies lack some clones; in the studies checked, an unresolved V gene accounts for under half of them, and the cause for the rest is not known. A total of some 110,000 clones appear in this sample, approximately 87% of them only once. Approximately 15% of the sample is held by the ten biggest clonotypes. The sample taken for sequencing was peripheral blood. The receptors shown here come from a man aged 45-60 years with acute or convalescent COVID-19.

The chain couples TRBV20-1 to TRBJ1-2; unclear D gene. Trimming left V 3 bases short and J 1 base short, with 18 bases between. The CDR3 is 16 amino acids. Germline CDR1 reads DFQATT; CDR2 reads SNEGSKA (reference sequence). CDR3 sequence: CSASLLPGGFNYGYTF. The CDR3 coding sequence is TGCAGTGCTAGTCTCCTACCCGGCGGTTTTAACTATGGCTACACCTTC.

This chain links TRBV25-1 with TRBJ2-7; 10 positions agree with TRBD1. The germline V gene has CDR1 MGHDK and CDR2 SYGVNS. This CDR3 is 14 amino acids long. Trimming cost V 5 bases and J 5 bases; bases outside gene matches: 6. The chain's CDR3 is CASSPGTGAHEQYF. Here the CDR3 DNA reads TGTGCCAGCAGTCCCGGGACAGGGGCCCACGAGCAGTACTTC.

A single count supports this clone. The chain is built from TRBV5-1 and TRBJ2-1, with 12 bases fitting TRBD2. Germline trimming cut 0 bases from V and 9 bases from J; bases unmatched to any gene: 13. The CDR3 is 18 residues long. Germline V CDR1 and CDR2: SGHRS, YFSETQ. This CDR3 reads CASSLAQQTSGSSGEQFF. CDR3 coding DNA: TGCGCCAGCAGCTTGGCACAACAGACTAGCGGGAGCTCTGGTGAGCAGTTCTTC.

The chain combines TRBV5-1 with TRBJ2-2; the D is unclear. The CDR3 totals 13 residues. The V and J ends lost 1 base and 4 bases respectively, with 5 bases between them. Germline values: CDR1 SGHRS, CDR2 YFSETQ. CDR3 nucleotide sequence: TGCGCCAGCAGCTTGAGCGTCACCGGGGAGCTGTTTTTT. Protein sequence: CASSLSVTGELFF.

The chain carries TRBV3-1 (or the pseudogene TRBV3-2) and TRBJ1-2, with no clear D. Looked up from germline, CDR1 is LGHDT and CDR2 is YNNKEL (reference sequence). This CDR3 has 14 residues. V dropped 0 bases and J dropped 5 bases, with 10 bases sitting between them. CDR3 nucleotide sequence: TGTGCCAGCAGCCAAGAGGGCCGAAGGTATGGCTACACCTTC. Protein sequence: CASSQEGRRYGYTF.

V is TRBV19 and J is TRBJ2-7; 8 bases agree with TRBD1. This CDR3 comprises 15 residues. The germline V gene has CDR1 LNHDA and CDR2 SQIVND (reference sequence). The V and J ends lost 7 bases and 2 bases, in that order; junction bases with no gene match: 10. The CDR3 DNA is TGTGCCAGTACCTCACCCGGACAGGGAACCTACGAGCAGTACTTC. Amino acid sequence: CASTSPGQGTYEQYF.

This chain links TRBV4-1 with TRBJ2-3; 16 nucleotides align to TRBD2. With V trimmed by 5 bases and J by 5 bases, 7 bases remained unmatched. The CDR3 loop spans 17 amino acids. Germline-derived CDR1 and CDR2 are MGHRA and YSYEKL. CDR3 region: CASSAGTSGRALDTQYF. As DNA, the CDR3 is TGCGCCAGCAGCGCCGGGACTAGCGGGAGGGCCTTAGATACGCAGTATTTT.

The chain uses TRBV3-1 (or the pseudogene TRBV3-2) and TRBJ2-1; D perhaps matches TRBD1 (5 bases). The ends were cut back, 0 bases at V and 1 base at J, with 13 bases in the middle. The CDR3 sequence is 17 residues long. Germline CDR1 LGHDT, CDR2 YNNKEL (reference sequence). CDR3 nucleotide sequence: TGTGCCAGCAGCCAAGAAGGGGTAGCTGGTTCCTACAATGAGCAGTTCTTC. This codes for CASSQEGVAGSYNEQFF.

The V and J genes are TRBV30 and TRBJ2-3; 7 nucleotides agree with TRBD2. The V gene end was trimmed by 5 bases and the J gene end by 1 base; junction bases not matched to a gene: 18. Looked up from germline, CDR1 is GTSNPN and CDR2 is SVGIG (reference sequence). This CDR3 is 18 amino acids long. The CDR3 DNA reads as TGTGCCTGGTCTTGTACCGGGACTACACTTTCTGGCACAGATACGCAGTATTTT. This sequence encodes CAWSCTGTTLSGTDTQYF.

The chain employs TRBV7-9 and TRBJ1-3; D gene ambiguous. CDR1 and CDR2 from the germline V gene are SEHNR and FQNEAQ (reference sequence). This CDR3 region has 12 residues. V was shortened by 1 base and J by 7 bases, with 5 bases between the two germline ends. CDR3 DNA sequence: TGTGCCAGCAGCTTAGGAGTTAACACCATATATTTT. It codes for CASSLGVNTIYF.

The rearrangement joins TRBV3-1 (or the pseudogene TRBV3-2) to TRBJ2-4; D gene unclear. The CDR3 length is 15 residues. Trimming stripped 4 bases from V and 0 bases from J, with 10 bases between. Germline CDR1 and CDR2: LGHDT and YNNKEL (reference sequence). The CDR3 bases are TGTGCCAGCAGCCCCCGACTGGTAGCCAAAAACATTCAGTACTTC. Protein sequence: CASSPRLVAKNIQYF.

V gene TRBV6-5 combines with J gene TRBJ1-4; 12 bases match TRBD1. The CDR3 is made up of 15 amino acids. The junction had 11 bases not matched to a gene; V was cut back by 4 bases and J by 14 bases. Germline CDR1 reads MNHEY; CDR2 reads SVGAGI. The CDR3 sequence: CASSWDRGRSDGLFF. The CDR3 nucleotides read TGTGCCAGCAGTTGGGACAGGGGGCGAAGCGATGGTCTGTTTTTT.

The rearrangement links TRBV6-5 to TRBJ2-7, with a possible D match to TRBD2 (6 bases). The CDR3 has 13 residues. The germline gives CDR1 MNHEY, CDR2 SVGAGI. V was clipped by 6 bases and J by 6 bases, with 15 bases between them. The CDR3 loop reads CASRGGGPREQYF. In DNA form, the CDR3 reads TGTGCCAGCAGGGGGGGTGGACCACGCGAGCAGTACTTC.

V and J are TRBV5-4 and TRBJ2-1; 9 bases are shared with TRBD2. This CDR3 is built from 15 residues. Trimming took 3 bases from V and 5 from J; bases not matched to a gene: 6. Germline CDR1 SGHNT, CDR2 YYREEE (reference sequence). The CDR3 here is CASSSGLANHNEQFF. Written as DNA, the CDR3 is TGTGCCAGCAGCTCTGGACTAGCGAACCACAATGAGCAGTTCTTC.